The source of this T cell receptor (beta chain) is a study of blood T cell repertoires in COVID-19. Across the whole study: Researchers got acute and convalescent COVID-19 samples from the United States, Italy and Spain. Sources were T cells, B-cell-depleted T cells, or PBMCs; the material itself was cDNA or gDNA.

V lost 5 bases and J lost 8, with 21 bases in between. The V gene's germline CDR1 is MNHEY and CDR2 SVGAGI. The CDR3 is 15 amino acids. This clone appeared a single time. As processed by the authors: Estimated nucleated cell counts came from reference gene primer amplification. Clones were read by immunoSEQ multiplex PCR, and TCRdb kept only the in-frame ones, dropping some. V, J and clone size derive from that table, while D and trimming were established from the DNA sequence. The repertoire holds 97,000 or so clones, with around 87% as singletons. This chain joins TRBV6-5 and TRBJ1-2; possibly TRBD1 for D (6 bases). The specimen sequenced was peripheral blood. The clonotype comes from a man aged 50 to 60 with active or convalescent COVID-19. The CDR3 here is CASSPSGTSADGYTF. The CDR3 DNA follows: TGTGCCAGCAGTCCTTCCGGGACAAGCGCGGACGGCTACACCTTC.